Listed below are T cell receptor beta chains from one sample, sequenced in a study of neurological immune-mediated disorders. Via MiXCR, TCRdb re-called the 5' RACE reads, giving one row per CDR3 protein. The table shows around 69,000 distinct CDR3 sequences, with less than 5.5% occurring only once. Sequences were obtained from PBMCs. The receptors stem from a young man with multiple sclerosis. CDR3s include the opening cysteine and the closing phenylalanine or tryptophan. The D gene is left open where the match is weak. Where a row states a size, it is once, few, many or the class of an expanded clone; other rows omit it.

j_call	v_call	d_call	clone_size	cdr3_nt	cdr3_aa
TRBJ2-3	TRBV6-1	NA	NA	TGTGCCAGCAAGGCTTCCGGAGGGGGCCCTCTCACAGATACGCAGTATTTT	CASKASGGGPLTDTQYF
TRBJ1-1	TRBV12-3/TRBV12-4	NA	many	TGTGCCAGCAGTTTCTTTTACGGGGACACTGAAGCTTTCTTT	CASSFFYGDTEAFF
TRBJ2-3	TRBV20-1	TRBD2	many	TGCAGTGCTAGAGATCTTACTAGCGGCCTCACAGATACGCAGTATTTT	CSARDLTSGLTDTQYF
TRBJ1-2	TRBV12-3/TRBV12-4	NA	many	TGTGCCAGCAGGGCGGGTTTTGGCTATGGCTACACCTTC	CASRAGFGYGYTF
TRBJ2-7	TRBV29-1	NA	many	TGCAGCGTCGCCCGCCATCGGGGCAGGGAGGACGAGCAGTACTTC	CSVARHRGREDEQYF
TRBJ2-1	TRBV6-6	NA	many	TGTGCCAGCAGTCCCGGGAATGAGCAGTTCTTC	CASSPGNEQFF
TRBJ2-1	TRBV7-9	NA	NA	TGTGCCAGCAGCTCCAGGGTTGGGGAGCAGTTCTTC	CASSSRVGEQFF
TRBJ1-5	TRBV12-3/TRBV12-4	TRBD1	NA	TGTGCCAGCAGTCCGAGGGCCCAGGGGGGACGGCAGCCCCAGAATTTT	CASSPRAQGGRQPQNF
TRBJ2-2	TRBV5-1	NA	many	TGCGCCAGCAGCTTGGGACAAACCGGGGAGCTGTTTTTT	CASSLGQTGELFF
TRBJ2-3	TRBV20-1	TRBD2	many	TGCAGTGCTAGAGATCTCGCCGCGGGGGGTCCCACAGATACGCAGTATTTT	CSARDLAAGGPTDTQYF
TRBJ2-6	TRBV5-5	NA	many	TGTGCCAGCAGCCTTGACAGCTCTGGGGCCAACGTCCTGACTTTC	CASSLDSSGANVLTF
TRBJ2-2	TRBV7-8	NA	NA	TGTGCCAGCAGCCTTCCCCGCGTTCAACCGAACACCGGGGAGCTGTTTTTT	CASSLPRVQPNTGELFF
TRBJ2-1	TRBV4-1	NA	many	TGCGCCAGCAGCCAGCAAGAGCACCTTTACAATGAGCAGTTCTTC	CASSQQEHLYNEQFF
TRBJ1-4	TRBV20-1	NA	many	TGCAGTGCTAGAGATCCTCGTAATGGAAAACTGTTTTTT	CSARDPRNGKLFF
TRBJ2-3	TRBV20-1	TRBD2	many	TGCAGTGCTAGAGATGAGTCCGGGGGGACGGATACGCAGTATTTT	CSARDESGGTDTQYF
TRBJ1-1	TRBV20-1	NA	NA	TGCAGTGCTAGAAGGGGTCAGATGAACACTGAAGCTTTCTTT	CSARRGQMNTEAFF
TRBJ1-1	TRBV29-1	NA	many	TGCAGCGTCAGGCGGGAGGGCACTGAAGCTTTCTTT	CSVRREGTEAFF
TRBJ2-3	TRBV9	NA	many	TGTGCCAGCAGCGTAGAAGACTCCCTAGGGGTGGCAGATACGCAGTATTTT	CASSVEDSLGVADTQYF
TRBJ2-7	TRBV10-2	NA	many	TGCGCCAGCAGTGACAATGGGGGACGCGAGCAGTACTTC	CASSDNGGREQYF
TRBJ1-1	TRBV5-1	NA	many	TGCGCCAGCAGCCGCGGGACACCGAACACTGAAGCTTTCTTT	CASSRGTPNTEAFF
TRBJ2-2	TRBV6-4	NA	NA	TGTGCCAGCTCCCTGATGGGGGACACCGGGGAGCTGTTTTTT	CASSLMGDTGELFF
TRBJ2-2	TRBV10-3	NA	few	TGTGCCATCAGTGACTTCGGGACTCTCGCGAACACCGGGGAGCTGTTTTTT	CAISDFGTLANTGELFF